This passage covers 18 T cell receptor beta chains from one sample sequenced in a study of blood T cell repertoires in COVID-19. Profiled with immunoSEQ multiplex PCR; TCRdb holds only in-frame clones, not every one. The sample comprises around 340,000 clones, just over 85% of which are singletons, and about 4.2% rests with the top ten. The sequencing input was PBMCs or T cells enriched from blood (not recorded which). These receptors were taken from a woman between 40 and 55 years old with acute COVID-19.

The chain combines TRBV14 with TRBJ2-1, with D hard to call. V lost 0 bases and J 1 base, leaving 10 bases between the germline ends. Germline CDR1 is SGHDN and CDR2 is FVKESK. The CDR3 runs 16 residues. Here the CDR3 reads CASSQDPADSYNEQFF. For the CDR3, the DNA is TGTGCCAGCAGCCAAGATCCGGCGGATTCCTACAATGAGCAGTTCTTC. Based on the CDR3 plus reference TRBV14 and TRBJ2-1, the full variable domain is EAGVTQFPSHSVIEKGQTVTLRCDPISGHDNLYWYRRVMGKEIKFLLHFVKESKQDESGMPNNRFLAERTGGTYSTLKVQPAELEDSGVYFCASSQDPADSYNEQFFGPGTRLTVL.

The chain's CDR3 is CASQGGNQPQHF. Written as DNA, the CDR3 is TGTGCCAGTCAGGGGGGCAATCAGCCCCAGCATTTT. The gene calls are TRBV12-3 or TRBV12-4 and TRBJ1-5; 7 nucleotides match TRBD1. This CDR3 comprises 12 residues. J was trimmed by 2 bases and V by 9 bases; bases with no gene match: 1.

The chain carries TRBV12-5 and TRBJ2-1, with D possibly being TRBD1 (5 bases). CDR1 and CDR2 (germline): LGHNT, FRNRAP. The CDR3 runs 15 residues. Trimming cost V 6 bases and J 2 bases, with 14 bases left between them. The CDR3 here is CASGPDTTAYNEQFF. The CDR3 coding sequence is TGTGCTAGTGGACCGGACACCACCGCCTACAATGAGCAGTTCTTC. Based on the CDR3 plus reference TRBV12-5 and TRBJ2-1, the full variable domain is DARVTQTPRHKVTEMGQEVTMRCQPILGHNTVFWYRQTMMQGLELLAYFRNRAPLDDSGMPKDRFSAEMPDATLATLKIQPSEPRDSAVYFCASGPDTTAYNEQFFGPGTRLTVL.

The DNA of the CDR3 is TGTGCCAGCAGCAAAGTCTGGACAGGGGGAAACACCATATATTTT. Translated, it gives CASSKVWTGGNTIYF. V is TRBV21-1 and J is TRBJ1-3; TRBD1, the table's D call, was not compared with the DNA. TRBV21-1 is tagged as a pseudogene. The CDR3 runs to 15 residues.

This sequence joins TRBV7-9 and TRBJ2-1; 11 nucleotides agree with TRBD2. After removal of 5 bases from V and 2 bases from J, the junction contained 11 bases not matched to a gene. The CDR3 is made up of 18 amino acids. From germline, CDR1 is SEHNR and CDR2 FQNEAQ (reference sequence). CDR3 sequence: CASSPHSGGGITYNEQFF. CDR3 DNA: TGTGCCAGCAGCCCCCATAGCGGGGGGGGCATAACCTACAATGAGCAGTTCTTC. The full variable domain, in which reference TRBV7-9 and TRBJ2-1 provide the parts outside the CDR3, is DTGVSQNPRHKITKRGQNVTFRCDPISEHNRLYWYRQTLGQGPEFLTYFQNEAQLEKSRLLSDRFSAERPKGSFSTLEIQRTEQGDSAMYLCASSPHSGGGITYNEQFFGPGTRLTVL.

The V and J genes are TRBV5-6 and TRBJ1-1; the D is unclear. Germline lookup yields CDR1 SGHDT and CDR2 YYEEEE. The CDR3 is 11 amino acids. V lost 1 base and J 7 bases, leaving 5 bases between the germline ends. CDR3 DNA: TGTGCCAGCAGCTTGTACGGTGAAGCTTTCTTT. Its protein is CASSLYGEAFF.

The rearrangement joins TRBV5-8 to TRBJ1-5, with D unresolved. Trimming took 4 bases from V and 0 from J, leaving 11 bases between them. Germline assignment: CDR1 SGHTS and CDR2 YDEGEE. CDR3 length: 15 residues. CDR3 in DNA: TGTGCCAGCAGCCGGGGAGTCGATAGCAATCAGCCCCAGCATTTT. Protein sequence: CASSRGVDSNQPQHF.

The CDR3 coding sequence is TGCGCCAGCAGCCAAGATCCTCACCAGGCCCTAGATACGCAGTATTTT. As protein: CASSQDPHQALDTQYF. The chain carries TRBV4-1 and TRBJ2-3; D call uncertain. Trimming took off 0 bases at V and 5 bases at J, with 15 bases between the two ends. This CDR3 has 16 residues. CDR1 is MGHRA and CDR2 is YSYEKL in the germline V gene.

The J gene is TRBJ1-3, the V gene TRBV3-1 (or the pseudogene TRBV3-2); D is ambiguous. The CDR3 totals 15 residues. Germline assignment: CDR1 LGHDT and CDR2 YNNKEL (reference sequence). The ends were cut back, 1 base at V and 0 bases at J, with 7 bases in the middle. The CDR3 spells CASSQVMASGNTIYF. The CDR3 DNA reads TGTGCCAGCAGCCAAGTCATGGCCTCTGGAAACACCATATATTTT.

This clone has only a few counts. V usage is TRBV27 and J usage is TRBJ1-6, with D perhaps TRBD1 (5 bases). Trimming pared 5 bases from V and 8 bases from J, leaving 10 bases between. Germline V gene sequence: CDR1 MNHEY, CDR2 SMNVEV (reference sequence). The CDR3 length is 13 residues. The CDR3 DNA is TGTGCCAGCAGTAACAGGAATTATTCACCCCTCCACTTT. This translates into CASSNRNYSPLHF.

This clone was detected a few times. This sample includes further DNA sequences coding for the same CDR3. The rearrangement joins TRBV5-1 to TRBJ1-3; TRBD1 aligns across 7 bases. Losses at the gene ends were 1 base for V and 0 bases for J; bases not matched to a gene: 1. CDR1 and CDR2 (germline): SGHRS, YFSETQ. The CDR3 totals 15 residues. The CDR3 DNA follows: TGCGCCAGCAGCTTGCAGGGGGACTCTGGAAACACCATATATTTT. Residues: CASSLQGDSGNTIYF.

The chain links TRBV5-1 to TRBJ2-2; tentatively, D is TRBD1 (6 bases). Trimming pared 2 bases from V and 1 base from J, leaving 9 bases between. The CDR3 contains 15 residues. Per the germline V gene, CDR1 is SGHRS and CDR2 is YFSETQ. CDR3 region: CASSFLQGNTGELFF. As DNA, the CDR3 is TGCGCCAGCAGCTTTCTACAGGGGAACACCGGGGAGCTGTTTTTT.

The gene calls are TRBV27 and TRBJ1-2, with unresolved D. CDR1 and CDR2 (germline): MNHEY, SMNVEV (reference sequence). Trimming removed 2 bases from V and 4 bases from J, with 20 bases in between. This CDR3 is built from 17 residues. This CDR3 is CASSLRPPLEGGYGYTF. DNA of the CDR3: TGTGCCAGCAGTTTACGACCTCCTTTGGAGGGCGGCTATGGCTACACCTTC.

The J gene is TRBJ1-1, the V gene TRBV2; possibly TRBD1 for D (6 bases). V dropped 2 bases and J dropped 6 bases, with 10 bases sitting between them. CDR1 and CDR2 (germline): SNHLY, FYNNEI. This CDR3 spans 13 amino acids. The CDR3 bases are TGTGCCAGCAGTGAACAGGGGTTGTCTGAAGCTTTCTTT. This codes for CASSEQGLSEAFF. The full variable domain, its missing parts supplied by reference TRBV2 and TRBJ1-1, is EPEVTQTPSHQVTQMGQEVILRCVPISNHLYFYWYRQILGQKVEFLVSFYNNEISEKSEIFDDQFSVERPDGSNFTLKIRSTKLEDSAMYFCASSEQGLSEAFFGQGTRLTVV.

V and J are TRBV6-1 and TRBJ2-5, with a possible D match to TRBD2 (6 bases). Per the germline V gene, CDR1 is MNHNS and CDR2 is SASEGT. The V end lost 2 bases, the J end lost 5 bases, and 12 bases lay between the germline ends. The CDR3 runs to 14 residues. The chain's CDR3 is CASSETGEAETQYF. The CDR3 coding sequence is TGTGCCAGCAGTGAAACGGGGGAGGCTGAGACCCAGTACTTC.

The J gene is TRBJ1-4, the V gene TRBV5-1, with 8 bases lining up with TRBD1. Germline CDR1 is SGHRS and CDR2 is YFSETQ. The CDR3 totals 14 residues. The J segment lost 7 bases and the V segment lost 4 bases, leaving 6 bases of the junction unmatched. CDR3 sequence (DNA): TGCGCCAGCAGCACACGGACAGGGCCTGAAAAACTGTTTTTT. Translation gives CASSTRTGPEKLFF. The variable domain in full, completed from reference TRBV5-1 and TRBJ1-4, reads KAGVTQTPRYLIKTRGQQVTLSCSPISGHRSVSWYQQTPGQGLQFLFEYFSETQRNKGNFPGRFSGRQFSNSRSEMNVSTLELGDSALYLCASSTRTGPEKLFFGSGTQLSVL.

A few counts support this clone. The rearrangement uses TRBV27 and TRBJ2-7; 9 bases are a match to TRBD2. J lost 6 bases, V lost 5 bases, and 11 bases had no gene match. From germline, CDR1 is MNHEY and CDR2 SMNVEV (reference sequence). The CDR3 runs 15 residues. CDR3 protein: CASSILRTSAGEQYF. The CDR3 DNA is TGTGCCAGCAGTATCCTACGGACTAGCGCCGGCGAGCAGTACTTC.

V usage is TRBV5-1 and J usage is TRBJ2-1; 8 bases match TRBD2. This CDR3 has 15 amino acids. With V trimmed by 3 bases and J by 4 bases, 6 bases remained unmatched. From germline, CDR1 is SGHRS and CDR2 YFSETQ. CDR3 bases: TGCGCCAGCAGCTCCACTAGCGGTACTTACAATGAGCAGTTCTTC. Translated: CASSSTSGTYNEQFF.